This T cell receptor (beta chain) originates from a study of cytomegalovirus exposure and HLA in healthy donors. Study-wide context: Early released data had about 80 million unique TCRs, all coming from HLA-typed donors. Findings and limits, study-wide: Exclusion applied to some V segments, including TRBV6-2 and TRBV6-3, as they were indistinguishable. A later analysis, which compared TCR beta chains of equal frequency, found the HLA-associated ones more clonally expanded. The authors assumed roughly uniform sequencing depth across donors for presence/absence analyses.

The trim removed 4 bases at V and 5 bases at J, leaving 14 bases unmatched. The CDR3 contains 17 residues. Germline V gives CDR1 SGHAT, CDR2 FQNNGV. With respect to this clone: Its antigen is as yet unknown.

PCR amplification relied on 60 Vbeta primers (plus 13 Jbeta primers). Assay used: immunoSEQ multiplex PCR; TCRdb lists only in-frame clones, some missing. The clone table shows approximately 140,000 clones, with the ten largest holding 1.5% to 1.7%. Sequencing was done on a sample of PBMCs. This sequence originates from a woman in her forties in good health and CMV-seronegative. V gene TRBV11-2 combines with J gene TRBJ1-5, with TRBD1 matching over 7 bases. The CDR3 protein is CASSSRPGTANDQPQHF. In DNA, the CDR3 is TGTGCCAGCAGCTCCAGACCCGGGACAGCAAACGATCAGCCCCAGCATTTT.